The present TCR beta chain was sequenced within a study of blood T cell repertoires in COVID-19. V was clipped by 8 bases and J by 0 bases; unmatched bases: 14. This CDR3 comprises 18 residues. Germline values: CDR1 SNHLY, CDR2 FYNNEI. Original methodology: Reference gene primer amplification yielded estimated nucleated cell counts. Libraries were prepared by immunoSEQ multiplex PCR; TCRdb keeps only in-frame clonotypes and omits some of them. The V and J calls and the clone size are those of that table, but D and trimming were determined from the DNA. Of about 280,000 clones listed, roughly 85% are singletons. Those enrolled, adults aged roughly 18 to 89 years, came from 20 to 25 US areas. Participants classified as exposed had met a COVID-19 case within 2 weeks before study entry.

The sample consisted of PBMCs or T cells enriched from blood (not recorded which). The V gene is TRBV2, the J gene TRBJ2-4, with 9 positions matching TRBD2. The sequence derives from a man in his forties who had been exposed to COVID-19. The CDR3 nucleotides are TGTGCCAGCCGCCCGCTAGCGGGGTATGGTTTAGCCAAAAACATTCAGTACTTC. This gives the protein CASRPLAGYGLAKNIQYF.